The clone carrying this T cell receptor (beta chain) was counted a single time. The antigen is unknown. The length of the CDR3 is 15 residues. Germline V gene lookup returns CDR1 MNHEY and CDR2 SVGAGI. V shed 6 bases, J shed 1 base, and the junction held 4 bases outside the gene matches. The data are from a study of T cell repertoires in ileal Crohn's disease. Whole-study results and caveats: Mucosal expansions were suggested to be mainly CD8 T cells.

Using immunoSEQ multiplex PCR, the repertoire was profiled, and TCRdb retains in-frame clones only, with some absent. Of about 11,000 clones listed, roughly 78% are singletons. Time point meaning: neoterminal ileum biopsy at postoperative endoscopy, about 6 months after surgery. What was sequenced was ileal tissue. The chain links TRBV6-5 to TRBJ2-3, with 10 positions matching TRBD2. The sequence was obtained from an adult with Crohn's disease. CDR3 sequence (DNA): TGTGCCAGCAGGAGGAGCGGGGGGGGCACAGATACGCAGTATTTT. Translation: CASRRSGGGTDTQYF.